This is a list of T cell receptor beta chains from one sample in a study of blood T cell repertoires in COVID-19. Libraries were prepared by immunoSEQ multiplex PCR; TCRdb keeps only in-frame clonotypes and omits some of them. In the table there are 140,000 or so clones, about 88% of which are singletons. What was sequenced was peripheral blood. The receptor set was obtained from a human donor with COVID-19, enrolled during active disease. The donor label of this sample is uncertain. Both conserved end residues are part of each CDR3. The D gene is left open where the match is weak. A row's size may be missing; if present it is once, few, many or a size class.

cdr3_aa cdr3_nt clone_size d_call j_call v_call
CASSPGLAGGLAKNIQYF TGCGCCAGCAGCCCTGGACTAGCGGGAGGACTAGCCAAAAACATTCAGTACTTC - TRBD2 TRBJ2-4 TRBV4-1
CATSRPRGVNQPQHF TGTGCCACCAGCAGGCCCAGGGGTGTCAATCAGCCCCAGCATTTT few - TRBJ1-5 TRBV15
CASSEDRLNEKLFF TGTGCCAGCAGTGAGGACAGGCTGAATGAAAAACTGTTTTTT - TRBD1 TRBJ1-4 TRBV6-1
CASSGTGYEQYF TGCGCCAGCAGTGGGACAGGCTACGAGCAGTACTTC - TRBD1 TRBJ2-7 TRBV10-2
CASSARVGETQYF TGTGCCAGCAGTGCGAGGGTCGGGGAGACCCAGTACTTC - - TRBJ2-5 TRBV2
CASSLAGTGGYGYTF TGTGCCAGCAGTTTAGCCGGGACAGGGGGTTATGGCTACACCTTC - TRBD1 TRBJ1-2 TRBV28
CASSEGNPGGETQYF TGTGCCAGCAGTGAAGGCAATCCCGGGGGAGAGACCCAGTACTTC - - TRBJ2-5 TRBV6-1
CASSGDRAQPQHF TGTGCCAGCAGCGGGGACAGGGCTCAGCCCCAGCATTTT - TRBD1 TRBJ1-5 TRBV7-9
CASSSRYFLEQYF TGTGCCAGCAGCTCCCGCTATTTCCTCGAGCAGTACTTC - - TRBJ2-7 TRBV7-2
CALNSGGAGELFF TGTGCCTTAAATAGCGGGGGAGCCGGGGAGCTGTTTTTT - TRBD2 TRBJ2-2 TRBV10-3
CASSPSATGLSSGNTIYF TGTGCCAGCTCACCATCAGCGACAGGACTGAGCTCTGGAAACACCATATATTTT - - TRBJ1-3 TRBV18
CASRGYRRAGANVLTF TGTGCCAGTAGAGGATATAGGAGGGCTGGGGCCAACGTCCTGACTTTC - - TRBJ2-6 TRBV19
CATSDNDRRNGYTF TGTGCCACCAGTGATAACGACAGGCGGAATGGCTACACCTTC - - TRBJ1-2 TRBV24-1
CASSQEHRRLDEQYF TGTGCCAGCAGCCAGGAACACAGGCGCCTGGACGAGCAGTACTTC - - TRBJ2-7 TRBV3-1/TRBV3-2
CASSLTRNQPQHF TGTGCCAGCAGCTTGACCAGGAATCAGCCCCAGCATTTT once - TRBJ1-5 TRBV5-5
CASSARGFMNTEAFF TGTGCCAGCAGCGCCAGGGGCTTCATGAACACTGAAGCTTTCTTT - - TRBJ1-1 TRBV2
CASSQRRQGTGTNYGYTF TGCGCCAGCAGCCAACGTAGGCAGGGGACAGGCACTAACTATGGCTACACCTTC - TRBD1 TRBJ1-2 TRBV4-1
CASSWTANTEAFF TGTGCCAGCAGCTGGACAGCGAACACTGAAGCTTTCTTT - - TRBJ1-1 TRBV27
CASSHGGRSQPQHF TGTGCCAGCAGTCATGGGGGGAGAAGTCAGCCCCAGCATTTT - - TRBJ1-5 TRBV3-1/TRBV3-2
CASSLEDRETVYF TGCGCCAGCAGCTTGGAGGACAGGGAAACGGTGTATTTT - TRBD1 TRBJ2-3 TRBV5-1
CASSFPSGSVNNEQFF TGTGCCAGCAGTTTTCCAAGCGGGAGTGTTAACAATGAGCAGTTCTTC - TRBD2 TRBJ2-1 TRBV28
CASSPPPAPGYGYTF TGTGCCAGCAGCCCTCCCCCCGCACCCGGCTATGGCTACACCTTC - - TRBJ1-2 TRBV7-2
CASSLEGLTNAGELFF TGTGCCAGCAGTTTAGAAGGACTCACAAACGCCGGGGAGCTGTTTTTT - - TRBJ2-2 TRBV27
CASSSPGTGQETQYF TGTGCCAGCAGCTCTCCCGGGACAGGCCAAGAGACCCAGTACTTC - TRBD1 TRBJ2-5 TRBV5-5
CATSRLRSSSTDTQYF TGTGCCACCAGCAGACTACGGAGCTCTAGCACAGATACGCAGTATTTT - - TRBJ2-3 TRBV15